Listed below are T cell receptor beta chains from one sample, sequenced in a study of control samples from healthy donors and cancer patients. The protocol was immunoSEQ multiplex PCR, while the TCRdb copy is restricted to in-frame clones and leaves out a portion. The sample has around 130,000 clones, 75% to 95% seen once. Sequencing was done on a sample of blood. These TCRs come from a man aged 18 to 29 in good health. CDR3s include the opening cysteine and the closing phenylalanine or tryptophan. D genes are given only for firm matches. The listing skips clone size in some rows; elsewhere it reads once, few, many or a size class.

clone size: -; J gene: TRBJ1-5; V gene: TRBV27; D gene: TRBD1; CDR3 DNA: TGTGCCAGCAGTTGGACAGGGCAACAGCCCCAGCATTTT; CDR3 protein: CASSWTGQQPQHF
clone size: -; J gene: TRBJ1-4; V gene: TRBV18; D gene: -; CDR3 DNA: TGTGCCAGCTCACCTGCAACTAATGAAAAACTGTTTTTT; CDR3 protein: CASSPATNEKLFF
clone size: -; J gene: TRBJ1-6; V gene: TRBV11-3; D gene: -; CDR3 DNA: TGTGCCAGCAGCACGTTTGACAGCAATTCACCCCTCCACTTT; CDR3 protein: CASSTFDSNSPLHF
clone size: -; J gene: TRBJ2-1; V gene: TRBV5-6; D gene: -; CDR3 DNA: TGTGCCAGCAGCTTGGCCCTTTACAATGAGCAGTTCTTC; CDR3 protein: CASSLALYNEQFF
clone size: -; J gene: TRBJ2-1; V gene: TRBV7-9; D gene: -; CDR3 DNA: TGTGCCGGGGGTGTGGACTGGTCCTACAATGAGCAGTTCTTC; CDR3 protein: CAGGVDWSYNEQFF
clone size: once; J gene: TRBJ2-5; V gene: TRBV6-6; D gene: -; CDR3 DNA: TGTGCCAGCAGTACCGGCGGAGAGACCCAGTACTTC; CDR3 protein: CASSTGGETQYF
clone size: -; J gene: TRBJ2-1; V gene: TRBV18; D gene: -; CDR3 DNA: TGTGCCAGCTCACCTGCTCGGGTGAATTATGAGCAGTTCTTC; CDR3 protein: CASSPARVNYEQFF
clone size: few; J gene: TRBJ1-6; V gene: TRBV19; D gene: -; CDR3 DNA: TGTGCCAGTAGTATAGAGCAGGGATCACCCCTCCACTTT; CDR3 protein: CASSIEQGSPLHF
clone size: once; J gene: TRBJ1-5; V gene: TRBV5-5; D gene: -; CDR3 DNA: TGTGCCAGCAGCTTGGATTCAGCCGCTGTTCAGCCCCAGCATTTT; CDR3 protein: CASSLDSAAVQPQHF
clone size: -; J gene: TRBJ1-1; V gene: TRBV7-6; D gene: -; CDR3 DNA: TGTGCCAGCAGCATATTTACAGGGCCGGGGACTGAAGCTTTCTTT; CDR3 protein: CASSIFTGPGTEAFF
clone size: -; J gene: TRBJ2-7; V gene: TRBV19; D gene: -; CDR3 DNA: TGTGCCAGTAGTGAGCAAACGGACAGTGTCATCCACTACGAGCAGTACTTC; CDR3 protein: CASSEQTDSVIHYEQYF
clone size: -; J gene: TRBJ1-3; V gene: TRBV5-1; D gene: -; CDR3 DNA: TGCGCCAGCAGCGTGGACAGCTCTGGAAACACCATATATTTT; CDR3 protein: CASSVDSSGNTIYF
clone size: -; J gene: TRBJ2-1; V gene: TRBV19; D gene: TRBD2; CDR3 DNA: TGTGCCAGTAGTACTCGGACTAGCGGGAGGGCCACCTACAATGAGCAGTTCTTC; CDR3 protein: CASSTRTSGRATYNEQFF
clone size: -; J gene: TRBJ1-5; V gene: TRBV12-3/TRBV12-4; D gene: -; CDR3 DNA: TGTGCCAGCAGTTTCCTCCAGCCCCAGCATTTT; CDR3 protein: CASSFLQPQHF
clone size: -; J gene: TRBJ1-3; V gene: TRBV6-2/TRBV6-3; D gene: -; CDR3 DNA: TGTGCCAGCAGTTACATGGGACCGAGCTCTGGAAACACCATATATTTT; CDR3 protein: CASSYMGPSSGNTIYF
clone size: -; J gene: TRBJ2-1; V gene: TRBV7-6; D gene: -; CDR3 DNA: TGTGCCAGCAGCTCCCGAGCTGACAGAGTCTACAATGAGCAGTTCTTC; CDR3 protein: CASSSRADRVYNEQFF
clone size: -; J gene: TRBJ2-1; V gene: TRBV5-1; D gene: -; CDR3 DNA: TGCGCCAGCCGCAGATTAGGGACGGAAGCCTACAATGAGCAGTTCTTC; CDR3 protein: CASRRLGTEAYNEQFF
clone size: -; J gene: TRBJ2-6; V gene: TRBV12-2; D gene: -; CDR3 DNA: TGTGCAAGTCGCTTAGTGTCCGGGGCGCTTGTGACTGGGGCCAACGTCCTGACTTTC; CDR3 protein: CASRLVSGALVTGANVLTF